A single sample is the source of the 22 T cell receptor beta chains below, sequenced in a study of blood T cell repertoires in COVID-19. Only in-frame clones appear in the TCRdb table, and some are missing; sequencing was by immunoSEQ multiplex PCR. Altogether some 130,000 clones are present, roughly 80% being singletons, with the ten largest covering roughly 9.8%. Sequenced material: peripheral blood. The receptor set was obtained from a man aged 60 to 69 who had recovered from COVID-19.

The rearrangement uses TRBV7-2 and TRBJ2-1; D is perhaps TRBD2 (5 bases). V dropped 5 bases and J dropped 9 bases, with 11 bases sitting between them. This CDR3 comprises 12 residues. In germline, CDR1 is SGHTA, CDR2 FQGNSA. As DNA, the CDR3 is TGTGCCAGCAGCCTTCACCGGGGTGAGCAGTTCTTC. Protein sequence: CASSLHRGEQFF.

V and J are TRBV5-6 and TRBJ2-3; 7 bases line up with TRBD2. With V trimmed by 3 bases and J by 5 bases, 12 bases remained unmatched. Germline-derived CDR1 and CDR2 are SGHDT and YYEEEE. The CDR3 consists of 16 residues. In nucleotides, the CDR3 is TGTGCCAGCAGCTACCGACCTCGGGGGAGGGAAGATACGCAGTATTTT. Protein sequence: CASSYRPRGREDTQYF.

This clone has only one observation. The rearrangement links TRBV30 to TRBJ2-3, with D possibly being TRBD1 (6 bases). With 5 bases removed from V and 3 bases from J, the gap between germline ends came to 15 bases. CDR3 length equals 14 residues. The V gene's germline CDR1 is GTSNPN and CDR2 SVGIG (reference sequence). DNA for the CDR3: TGTGCCTGGCACAGGGACGTGTGGACAGATACGCAGTATTTT. The encoded protein is CAWHRDVWTDTQYF.

The V call is TRBV2, the J call TRBJ1-6; D not certain. The germline V and J ends were trimmed by 3 bases and 4 bases, with 13 bases remaining between them. Germline CDR1 reads SNHLY; CDR2 reads FYNNEI. The CDR3 extends over 16 amino acids. The CDR3 DNA reads TGTGCCAGCAGTGAGAACCGAGGGTCGTATAATTCACCCCTCCACTTT. Translating it yields CASSENRGSYNSPLHF.

The chain is built from TRBV18 and TRBJ2-7, with D perhaps TRBD2 (5 bases). The CDR3 covers 12 residues. Trimming shortened V by 4 bases and J by 12 bases, and 16 bases separated the two germline ends. Looked up from germline, CDR1 is KGHSH and CDR2 is LQKENI. This CDR3 reads CASSQRERFRYF. The CDR3 bases are TGTGCCAGCTCACAACGGGAAAGGTTTAGGTACTTC.

This clone was found once. This sequence joins TRBV2 and TRBJ1-3; 7 bases map to TRBD1. The CDR3 loop spans 15 amino acids. Germline assignment: CDR1 SNHLY and CDR2 FYNNEI. J lost 4 bases, V lost 5 bases, and 8 bases had no gene match. The CDR3 here is CASSQQTGWGNTIYF. In DNA, the CDR3 is TGTGCCAGCAGTCAACAGACAGGGTGGGGAAACACCATATATTTT.

The chain has TRBV28 and TRBJ2-1; the match to TRBD2 covers 9 bases. The junction had 4 bases not matched to a gene; V was cut back by 8 bases and J by 8 bases. The CDR3 is made up of 12 amino acids. Germline lookup yields CDR1 MDHEN and CDR2 SYDVKM. The CDR3 here is CASGLAGYEQFF. For the CDR3, the DNA is TGTGCCAGCGGGCTAGCGGGATATGAGCAGTTCTTC. The variable domain in full, completed from reference TRBV28 and TRBJ2-1, reads DVKVTQSSRYLVKRTGEKVFLECVQDMDHENMFWYRQDPGLGLRLIYFSYDVKMKEKGDIPEGYSVSREKKERFSLILESASTNQTSMYLCASGLAGYEQFFGPGTRLTVL.

J is TRBJ1-1 and V is TRBV19, with D uncertain. CDR1 LNHDA and CDR2 SQIVND come from the germline V gene (reference sequence). The CDR3 contains 16 residues. V gave up 3 bases and J gave up 1 base, with 15 bases separating them. DNA of the CDR3: TGTGCCAGTAGTATGGAGGGTCCTACAGAGAACACTGAAGCTTTCTTT. Protein sequence: CASSMEGPTENTEAFF.

This clone has only one observation. This chain connects TRBV27 to TRBJ1-1; 11 bases are a match to TRBD1. Germline-derived CDR1 and CDR2 are MNHEY and SMNVEV (reference sequence). Trimming cost V 6 bases and J 5 bases; bases outside gene matches: 2. This CDR3 region has 13 residues. The CDR3 nucleotides are TGTGCCAGCAGGGGACAGGGGGAGACTGAAGCTTTCTTT. It specifies CASRGQGETEAFF.

The J gene is TRBJ1-5, the V gene TRBV2; D is possibly TRBD1 (5 bases). CDR1 is SNHLY, CDR2 FYNNEI, per germline. CDR3 size: 13 residues. Trimming shortened V by 8 bases and J by 4 bases, and 12 bases separated the two germline ends. CDR3 sequence (DNA): TGTGCCAGCGGAGAGGAGGGGAATCAGCCCCAGCATTTT. Translated, it gives CASGEEGNQPQHF.

V is TRBV15 and J is TRBJ2-1, with D possibly being TRBD1 (6 bases). Germline lookup yields CDR1 LNHNV and CDR2 YYDKDF (reference sequence). CDR3 length: 14 residues. The ends were cut back, 1 base at V and 7 bases at J, with 11 bases in the middle. CDR3 in amino acids: CATSRAGQLNEQFF. The CDR3, as DNA: TGTGCCACCAGCAGAGCCGGACAGTTGAATGAGCAGTTCTTC. The full variable domain, rest sourced from reference TRBV15 and TRBJ2-1, is DAMVIQNPRYQVTQFGKPVTLSCSQTLNHNVMYWYQQKSSQAPKLLFHYYDKDFNNEADTPDNFQSRRPNTSFCFLDIRSPGLGDTAMYLCATSRAGQLNEQFFGPGTRLTVL.

The chain employs TRBV25-1 and TRBJ1-4; 9 bases are a match to TRBD1. The CDR3 has 14 residues. Germline assignment: CDR1 MGHDK and CDR2 SYGVNS. V lost 3 bases and J lost 7; bases outside the gene matches: 3. This CDR3 is CASSDRDRVEKLFF. The CDR3 DNA follows: TGTGCCAGCAGTGATCGGGACAGGGTTGAAAAACTGTTTTTT.

This chain links TRBV9 with TRBJ1-2, with D possibly matching TRBD1 (5 bases). Germline CDR1 reads SGDLS; CDR2 reads YYNGEE. V was cut by 0 bases and J by 3 bases, with 12 bases left in between. The CDR3 is 15 amino acids. The CDR3 sequence is CASSVEGIIDYGYTF. In nucleotides, the CDR3 is TGTGCCAGCAGCGTAGAGGGGATCATTGACTATGGCTACACCTTC.

The chain has TRBV6-2 or TRBV6-3 and TRBJ2-5, with TRBD2 as a possible D gene (6 bases). The ends were cut back, 0 bases at V and 3 bases at J, with 20 bases in the middle. Germline lookup yields CDR1 MNHEY and CDR2 SVGEGT. The CDR3 is 18 residues long. In DNA, the CDR3 is TGTGCCAGCAGTTACTCACTTTCTGGGGGGACGGAAGAAGAGACCCAGTACTTC. Its protein product is CASSYSLSGGTEEETQYF.

The genes are TRBV19 and TRBJ2-1; TRBD2 matches 8 bases. The CDR3 runs to 14 residues. Germline CDR1 reads LNHDA; CDR2 reads SQIVND (reference sequence). Trimming took 4 bases from V and 4 from J; bases not matched to a gene: 3. Here the CDR3 reads CASSTSGRYNEQFF. The CDR3 DNA reads TGTGCCAGTAGTACTAGCGGGCGATACAATGAGCAGTTCTTC. The variable domain in full, with the rest retrieved from reference TRBV19 and TRBJ2-1, is DGGITQSPKYLFRKEGQNVTLSCEQNLNHDAMYWYRQDPGQGLRLIYYSQIVNDFQKGDIAEGYSVSREKKESFPLTVTSAQKNPTAFYLCASSTSGRYNEQFFGPGTRLTVL.

The genes are TRBV11-2 and TRBJ2-5, with 11 bases lining up with TRBD2. This CDR3 contains 14 residues. CDR1 and CDR2 from the germline V gene are SGHAT and FQNNGV. Germline trimming cut 5 bases from V and 5 bases from J; bases unmatched to any gene: 4. In DNA, the CDR3 is TGTGCCAGCAGCACTGTAGCGGGGGGGGAGACCCAGTACTTC. Protein sequence: CASSTVAGGETQYF.

The chain uses TRBV7-9 and TRBJ1-2; D is possibly TRBD1 (5 bases). Between the trimmed V and J ends, which lost 1 base and 1 base, there was a span of 10 bases. The CDR3 contains 15 residues. Germline V gene sequence: CDR1 SEHNR, CDR2 FQNEAQ (reference sequence). CDR3 sequence: CASSLDRGDNYGYTF. CDR3 DNA: TGTGCCAGCAGCTTAGACCGGGGGGATAACTATGGCTACACCTTC.

This clone has just a few counts. V is TRBV28 and J is TRBJ1-5; D is perhaps TRBD1 (5 bases). CDR3 length: 14 residues. Germline CDR1 is MDHEN and CDR2 is SYDVKM. The V gene lost 6 bases and the J gene lost 3 bases, with 12 bases spanning the gap. The CDR3 spells CASSRDSPNQPQHF. CDR3 in DNA: TGTGCCAGCAGCCGAGACAGCCCCAATCAGCCCCAGCATTTT.

This chain joins TRBV6-5 and TRBJ1-2, with 7 bases aligning to TRBD1. The CDR3 spans 13 residues. Losses at the gene ends were 6 bases for V and 4 bases for J; bases not matched to a gene: 5. Germline lookup yields CDR1 MNHEY and CDR2 SVGAGI. In DNA form, the CDR3 reads TGTGCCAGCAGCCAGGGACAGACCTATGGCTACACCTTC. This codes for CASSQGQTYGYTF.

This clone appeared a few times. The chain's CDR3 is CSAGGTGYMETQYF. The CDR3 DNA follows: TGCAGCGCTGGGGGGACAGGTTATATGGAGACCCAGTACTTC. V usage is TRBV29-1 and J usage is TRBJ2-5, with 8 bases fitting TRBD1. J gave up 5 bases and V 7 bases, and 12 bases lay outside the gene matches. The CDR3 contains 14 residues. CDR1 is SQVTM, CDR2 ANQGSEA, per germline.

The chain recombines TRBV18 with TRBJ1-6; D unclear. There are 19 residues in the CDR3. V lost 8 bases and J 0 bases, leaving 23 bases between the germline ends. Germline V gives CDR1 KGHSH, CDR2 LQKENI. CDR3 DNA: TGTGCCAGCACCAGACTGAGGACCGACGGGGTCTCCTATAATTCACCCCTCCACTTT. As protein: CASTRLRTDGVSYNSPLHF.

V is TRBV5-1 and J is TRBJ2-7; TRBD2 matches at 14 bases. In germline, CDR1 is SGHRS, CDR2 YFSETQ. V gave up 3 bases and J gave up 3 bases; unmatched junction bases: 2. This CDR3 contains 15 residues. The CDR3 bases are TGCGCCAGCAGCTGGGGGACTAGCGGGAGCTACGAGCAGTACTTC. Translated: CASSWGTSGSYEQYF.